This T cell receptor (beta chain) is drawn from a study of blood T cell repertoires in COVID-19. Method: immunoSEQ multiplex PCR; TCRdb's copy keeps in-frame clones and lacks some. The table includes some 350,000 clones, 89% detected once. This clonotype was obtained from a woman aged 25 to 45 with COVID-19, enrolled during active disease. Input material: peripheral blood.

For the CDR3, the DNA is TGCAGCGTTCGCCCCAGGGGACCCTATAGCAATCAGCCCCAGCATTTT. Protein sequence: CSVRPRGPYSNQPQHF. The rearrangement links TRBV29-1 to TRBJ1-5, with a weak D call TRBD1 (6 bases). Trimming removed 5 bases from V and 0 bases from J, with 17 bases in between. Germline CDR1 reads SQVTM; CDR2 reads ANQGSEA. CDR3 length equals 16 residues.